One and the same sample provided the 25 T cell receptor beta chains below, sequenced in a study of Graves' ophthalmopathy and Graves' hyperthyroidism. Amplification targeted the TCR beta CDR3 regions, with RNA transcripts as the source material. Second-round multiplex PCR followed a first-round RT-PCR using HTBI primers. A single record per CDR3 protein comes from TCRdb applying MiXCR to the multiplex PCR reads. The sample includes about 220,000 distinct CDR3 sequences, around a fifth seen only once; the top ten take more than 35%. The sample was peripheral blood. The receptors come from a woman between 45 and 60 years old with Graves' ophthalmopathy.

The chain recombines TRBV6-1 with TRBJ2-5; 10 bases are a match to TRBD2. Germline CDR1 and CDR2: MNHNS and SASEGT. The CDR3 covers 17 residues. The J segment lost 4 bases and the V segment lost 2 bases, leaving 10 bases of the junction unmatched. The CDR3: CASSEFLAGVTGETQYF. The CDR3 DNA is TGTGCCAGCAGTGAATTTCTAGCGGGAGTCACCGGAGAGACCCAGTACTTC.

This clonotype was seen many times. The chain links TRBV12-3 or TRBV12-4 to TRBJ2-4; no firm D call. Trimming shortened V by 3 bases and J by 0 bases, and 6 bases separated the two germline ends. CDR3 length: 14 residues. CDR3 nucleotide sequence: TGTGCCAGCAGTTTGATGGGAGCCAAAAACATTCAGTACTTC. Translating gives CASSLMGAKNIQYF.

In this sample, this clonotype turned up once. The chain employs TRBV7-2 and TRBJ1-6, with unresolved D. Trimming removed 7 bases at V and 8 bases at J, with 12 bases between. The germline CDR1 and CDR2 sequences are SGHTA and FQGNSA. This CDR3 is 13 amino acids long. CDR3: CASTPSGYSPLHF. The CDR3, as DNA: TGTGCCAGCACCCCCTCGGGGTATTCACCCCTCCACTTT.

This clonotype has ten or more counts. The rearrangement uses TRBV11-2 and TRBJ2-2, with TRBD2 as a possible D gene (6 bases). Trimming shortened V by 4 bases and J by 6 bases, and 12 bases separated the two germline ends. Germline loops: CDR1 SGHAT, CDR2 FQNNGV. The CDR3 spans 14 residues. The CDR3 nucleotides are TGTGCCAGCAGCTCTGCATGGGGGGCCGGGGAGCTGTTTTTT. Translated, it gives CASSSAWGAGELFF.

There are many counts of this clonotype. The V call is TRBV19, the J call TRBJ1-1, with a possible D match to TRBD1 (5 bases). CDR1 LNHDA and CDR2 SQIVND come from the germline V gene (reference sequence). This CDR3 spans 13 amino acids. The V end lost 7 bases, the J end lost 2 bases, and 11 bases lay between the germline ends. The CDR3 loop reads CASNLGPNTEAFF. The CDR3 DNA sequence: TGTGCCAGTAATTTGGGACCTAACACTGAAGCTTTCTTT. Filled out from reference TRBV19 and TRBJ1-1, the complete variable domain reads DGGITQSPKYLFRKEGQNVTLSCEQNLNHDAMYWYRQDPGQGLRLIYYSQIVNDFQKGDIAEGYSVSREKKESFPLTVTSAQKNPTAFYLCASNLGPNTEAFFGQGTRLTVV.

This clonotype has ten or more counts. A read error may produce the germline difference seen at one junction end. The CDR3 here is CASTTEEAQYF. The CDR3 bases are TGTGCCAGCACCACTGAAGAGGCCCAGTACTTC. The J gene is TRBJ2-5, the V gene TRBV19; the D is unclear. CDR3 size: 11 residues. The germline V gene encodes CDR1 LNHDA and CDR2 SQIVND (reference sequence).

This clonotype appeared a single time. The chain links TRBV20-1 to TRBJ1-1; the match to TRBD1 covers 8 bases. The CDR3 covers 14 residues. Germline V gives CDR1 DFQATT, CDR2 SNEGSKA (reference sequence). V shed 4 bases, J shed 13 bases, and the junction held 17 bases outside the gene matches. The CDR3 DNA is TGCAGTGCTAATGGCGTCGGGACAGGCCCCGAGGTTTTCTTT. As protein: CSANGVGTGPEVFF.

A few counts support this clonotype. The chain joins TRBV19 to TRBJ1-1; 9 nucleotides match TRBD1. J lost 8 bases, V lost 3 bases, and 7 bases had no gene match. From germline, CDR1 is LNHDA and CDR2 SQIVND (reference sequence). This CDR3 is 14 amino acids long. The chain's CDR3 is CASSIDLGTGEAFF. DNA for the CDR3: TGTGCCAGTAGTATCGATTTAGGGACAGGGGAAGCTTTCTTT.

This clonotype was recorded many times. V is TRBV9 and J is TRBJ1-5; D ambiguous. The CDR3 contains 14 residues. Trimming cost V 0 bases and J 3 bases, with 7 bases left between them. Looked up from germline, CDR1 is SGDLS and CDR2 is YYNGEE. CDR3 DNA: TGTGCCAGCAGCGTAGACGGAGTCAATCAGCCCCAGCATTTT. Translating it yields CASSVDGVNQPQHF.

Many counts were recorded for this clonotype. The chain recombines TRBV24-1 with TRBJ1-1; D gene unclear. V lost 5 bases to trimming and J lost 1 base, with 7 bases between them. Per germline, CDR1 KGHDR and CDR2 SFDVKD. The CDR3 totals 13 residues. CDR3 region: CATSVGGNTEAFF. Here the CDR3 DNA reads TGTGCCACCAGTGTGGGAGGGAACACTGAAGCTTTCTTT.

The chain recombines TRBV30 with TRBJ1-2; D perhaps matches TRBD1 (6 bases). Germline CDR1 reads GTSNPN; CDR2 reads SVGIG (reference sequence). V lost 0 bases and J lost 4, with 15 bases in between. This CDR3 spans 15 amino acids. The CDR3 region has the DNA TGTGCCTGGAGTGTATCGGGGGCGCGAGGCTATGGCTACACCTTC. It is translated as CAWSVSGARGYGYTF. Variable domain in full (rest from reference TRBV30 and TRBJ1-2): SQTIHQWPATLVQPVGSPLSLECTVEGTSNPNLYWYRQAAGRGLQLLFYSVGIGQISSEVPQNLSASRPQDRQFILSSKKLLLSDSGFYLCAWSVSGARGYGYTFGSGTRLTVV.

The chain couples TRBV6-5 to TRBJ1-1; D possibly corresponds to TRBD1 (5 bases). The CDR3 contains 15 residues. Germline V gene data show CDR1 as MNHEY and CDR2 as SVGAGI. The ends were cut back, 1 base at V and 4 bases at J, with 13 bases in the middle. Here the CDR3 reads CASSYFAGSGTEAFF. The CDR3 coding sequence is TGTGCCAGCAGTTACTTTGCAGGGTCGGGCACTGAAGCTTTCTTT.

Ten or more counts support this clonotype. The chain combines TRBV6-5 with TRBJ1-1; D not certain. Germline V lookup: CDR1 MNHEY, CDR2 SVGAGI. The CDR3 contains 15 residues. The V gene lost 1 base and the J gene lost 1 base, with 10 bases spanning the gap. As DNA, the CDR3 is TGTGCCAGCAGTTACTTACCGCTAGGGAACACTGAAGCTTTCTTT. Amino acids: CASSYLPLGNTEAFF.

This clonotype was observed at least ten times. The V gene is TRBV7-8, the J gene TRBJ2-5, with 8 bases fitting TRBD2. CDR3 length equals 15 residues. Germline lookup yields CDR1 SGHVS and CDR2 FQNEAQ. Trimming cost V 5 bases and J 4 bases; bases outside gene matches: 9. CDR3 sequence: CASSPSGSLGETQYF. The CDR3, as DNA: TGTGCCAGCAGCCCCAGCGGGAGTCTGGGAGAGACCCAGTACTTC.

This clonotype came up a few times. The junction differs from germline at one of its ends, possibly a read error. V and J are TRBV28 and TRBJ1-5; the D is unclear. The germline gives CDR1 MDHEN, CDR2 SYDVKM. The CDR3 consists of 14 residues. CDR3 nucleotides: TGTGCCAGCAGTTTGGAGCAGAGCAATCAGCCCCAGCCTTTT. Residues: CASSLEQSNQPQPF.

This clonotype has a count of ten or more. The chain joins TRBV5-1 to TRBJ2-2; 11 bases agree with TRBD2. The CDR3 sequence is 16 residues long. V trimming: 4 bases; J trimming: 4 bases; junction bases outside the gene matches: 6. Germline CDR1 SGHRS, CDR2 YFSETQ. CDR3 sequence (DNA): TGCGCCAGCAGCACAACTAGCGGGAGAGGCACCGGGGAGCTGTTTTTT. Residues: CASSTTSGRGTGELFF. Supplemented by reference TRBV5-1 and TRBJ2-2, the full variable domain reads KAGVTQTPRYLIKTRGQQVTLSCSPISGHRSVSWYQQTPGQGLQFLFEYFSETQRNKGNFPGRFSGRQFSNSRSEMNVSTLELGDSALYLCASSTTSGRGTGELFFGEGSRLTVL.

The chain employs TRBV6-1 and TRBJ2-6; 8 bases agree with TRBD1. Germline loops: CDR1 MNHNS, CDR2 SASEGT. V shed 6 bases, J shed 0 bases, and the junction held 1 base outside the gene matches. The CDR3 length is 15 residues. The CDR3 here is CASRDRDSGANVLTF. CDR3 bases: TGTGCCAGCAGGGACAGGGACTCTGGGGCCAACGTCCTGACTTTC.

This chain uses TRBV15 with TRBJ2-7; the D is unclear. In germline, CDR1 is LNHNV, CDR2 YYDKDF (reference sequence). This CDR3 region has 14 residues. Between the trimmed V and J ends, which lost 2 bases and 3 bases, there was a span of 11 bases. CDR3 in DNA: TGTGCCACCAGCAGACTACCAGCTAGCTACGAGCAGTACTTC. Its protein product is CATSRLPASYEQYF.

The chain has TRBV4-1 and TRBJ1-1, with 7 bases aligning to TRBD1. The CDR3 has 16 amino acids. V trimming: 4 bases; J trimming: 0 bases; junction bases outside the gene matches: 8. The V gene's germline CDR1 is MGHRA and CDR2 YSYEKL. The CDR3 coding sequence is TGCGCCAGCAGCCCGACTAGGGGACAGTTGAACACTGAAGCTTTCTTT. Translation gives CASSPTRGQLNTEAFF.

The J gene is TRBJ1-2, the V gene TRBV19, with 7 bases lining up with TRBD1. Trimming cost V 4 bases and J 6 bases; bases outside gene matches: 8. Germline CDR1 is LNHDA and CDR2 is SQIVND (reference sequence). The CDR3 spans 14 residues. The CDR3 here is CASSNGGQVHGYTF. CDR3 DNA: TGTGCCAGTAGTAACGGCGGACAGGTACATGGCTACACCTTC. Using reference TRBV19 and TRBJ1-2 for the parts outside the CDR3, the full variable domain is DGGITQSPKYLFRKEGQNVTLSCEQNLNHDAMYWYRQDPGQGLRLIYYSQIVNDFQKGDIAEGYSVSREKKESFPLTVTSAQKNPTAFYLCASSNGGQVHGYTFGSGTRLTVV.

This chain uses TRBV12-3 or TRBV12-4 with TRBJ1-1, with D perhaps matching TRBD1 (5 bases). V was trimmed by 3 bases and J by 7 bases, leaving 12 bases between them. This CDR3 spans 13 amino acids. CDR3 sequence (DNA): TGTGCCAGCAGTTTGGAGGGGTGGGGTGAAGCTTTCTTT. Encoded protein: CASSLEGWGEAFF.

This clonotype showed up many times. The chain employs TRBV28 and TRBJ2-7; D is possibly TRBD2 (6 bases). The germline CDR1 and CDR2 sequences are MDHEN and SYDVKM. Trimming took off 6 bases at V and 6 bases at J, with 12 bases between the two ends. The CDR3 runs 12 residues. CDR3 coding DNA: TGTGCCAGCAGCGTCCGGCGGGGCGAGCAGTACTTC. Translating gives CASSVRRGEQYF.

The rearrangement links TRBV27 to TRBJ1-4; D is possibly TRBD1 (6 bases). This CDR3 is built from 15 residues. V was shortened by 0 bases and J by 8 bases, with 13 bases between the two germline ends. Per germline, CDR1 MNHEY and CDR2 SMNVEV (reference sequence). CDR3 sequence (DNA): TGTGCCAGCAGTTTATCGCAGGGGCGTCTCGAAAAACTGTTTTTT. It codes for CASSLSQGRLEKLFF.

This clonotype was picked up many times. The J gene is TRBJ2-2, the V gene TRBV7-2; D is uncertain. The germline V and J ends were trimmed by 5 bases and 8 bases, with 15 bases remaining between them. The CDR3 sequence is 14 residues long. Germline CDR1 reads SGHTA; CDR2 reads FQGNSA. CDR3 region: CASSQFIMAGELFF. CDR3 DNA sequence: TGTGCCAGCAGCCAGTTCATTATGGCTGGGGAGCTGTTTTTT.

At least ten counts were recorded for this clonotype. This CDR3 is CASSLYPETGYGYTF. As DNA, the CDR3 is TGTGCCAGCAGCTTGTATCCCGAGACAGGCTATGGCTACACCTTC. The V and J genes are TRBV5-5 and TRBJ1-2; tentatively, D is TRBD1 (6 bases). CDR1 and CDR2 from the germline V gene are SGHKS and YYEKEE (reference sequence). The V end was cut by 1 base, the J end by 4 bases, with 14 bases between. This CDR3 has 15 residues.